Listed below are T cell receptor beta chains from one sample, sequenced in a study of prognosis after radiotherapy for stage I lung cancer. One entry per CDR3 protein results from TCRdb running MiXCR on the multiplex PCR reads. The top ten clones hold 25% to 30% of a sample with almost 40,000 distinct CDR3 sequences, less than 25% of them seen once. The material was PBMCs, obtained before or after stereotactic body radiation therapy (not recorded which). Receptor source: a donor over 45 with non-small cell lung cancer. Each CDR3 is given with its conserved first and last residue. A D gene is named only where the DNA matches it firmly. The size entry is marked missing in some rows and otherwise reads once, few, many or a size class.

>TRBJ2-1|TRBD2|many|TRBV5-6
CASSPSGLAGVNEQFF
TGTGCCAGCAGCCCATCCGGACTAGCGGGGGTGAATGAGCAGTTCTTC
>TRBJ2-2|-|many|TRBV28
CATSGGGINTGELFF
TGTGCCACCTCTGGTGGGGGGATCAACACCGGGGAGCTGTTTTTT
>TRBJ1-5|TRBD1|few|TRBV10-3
CAIRGQGDQPQHF
TGTGCCATCAGGGGACAGGGGGACCAGCCCCAGCATTTT
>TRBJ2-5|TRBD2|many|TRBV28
CASSVTSGGVQETQYF
TGTGCCAGCAGTGTGACTAGCGGGGGGGTGCAAGAGACCCAGTACTTC
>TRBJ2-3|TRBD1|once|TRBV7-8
CASIRDRLNDTQYF
TGTGCCAGCATCCGGGACAGGTTAAATGATACGCAGTATTTT
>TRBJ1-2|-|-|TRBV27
CASSIKGGWGAYGYTF
TGTGCCAGCAGTATAAAGGGTGGTTGGGGTGCCTATGGCTACACCTTC
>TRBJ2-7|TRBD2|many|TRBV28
CASSLPARGEYF
TGTGCCAGCAGTTTGCCGGCCCGGGGGGAGTACTTC
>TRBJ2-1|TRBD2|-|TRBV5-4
CASTPQRGGHEQFF
TGTGCCAGCACCCCCCAGCGGGGGGGCCATGAGCAGTTCTTC
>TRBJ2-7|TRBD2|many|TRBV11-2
CASSFYSGTSYEQYF
TGTGCCAGCAGCTTCTATAGCGGGACCTCCTACGAGCAGTACTTC
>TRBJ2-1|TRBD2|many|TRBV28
CASSRSGSSYNEQFF
TGTGCCAGCAGCCGCAGCGGGAGCTCCTACAATGAGCAGTTCTTC
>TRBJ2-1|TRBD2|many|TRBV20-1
CSAMSSGSLNEQFF
TGCAGTGCTATGTCTAGCGGGAGTCTTAATGAGCAGTTCTTC
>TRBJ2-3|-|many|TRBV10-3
CAISGQIADTQYF
TGTGCCATCAGCGGACAGATTGCGGATACGCAGTATTTT
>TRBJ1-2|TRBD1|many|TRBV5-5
CASSSQGVYGYTF
TGTGCCAGCAGCTCACAGGGGGTTTATGGCTACACCTTC
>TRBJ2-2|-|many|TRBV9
CASSVVQGAGELFF
TGTGCCAGCAGCGTAGTACAGGGCGCCGGGGAGCTGTTTTTT
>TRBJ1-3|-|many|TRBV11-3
CASSLGGYSFPLSGNTIYF
TGTGCCAGCAGCTTAGGAGGCTACTCTTTCCCCCTCTCTGGAAACACCATATATTTT
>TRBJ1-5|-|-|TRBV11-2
CSSSYGQSVNQPQHF
TGTTCCAGCAGCTACGGGCAGTCGGTCAATCAGCCCCAGCATTTT
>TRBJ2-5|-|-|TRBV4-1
CASSQEENGRGPRWTQYF
TGCGCCAGCAGCCAAGAGGAAAACGGTCGGGGGCCTCGGTGGACCCAGTACTTC
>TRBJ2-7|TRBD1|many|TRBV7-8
CASSTPQGLGEQYF
TGTGCCAGCAGCACACCACAGGGGTTAGGCGAGCAGTACTTC
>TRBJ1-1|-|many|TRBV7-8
CASSSTIQGESFF
TGTGCCAGCAGCTCAACGATACAGGGTGAATCTTTCTTT
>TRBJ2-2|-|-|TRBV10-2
CARQGYAWYGCSGELFF
-
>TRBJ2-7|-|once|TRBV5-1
CVSILSGSTYEQYF
TGCGTCAGCATCTTGTCGGGATCCACCTACGAGCAGTACTTC
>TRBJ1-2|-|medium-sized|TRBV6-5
CASSSQGGGGYTF
TGTGCCAGCAGCTCCCAGGGTGGGGGCGGCTACACCTTC
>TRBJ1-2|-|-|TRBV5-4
CASSLEGLGETF
TGTGCCAGCAGCCTAGAAGGTCTGGGCGAAACCTTC
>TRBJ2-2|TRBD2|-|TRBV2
CASRAPGLAGPGGLFF
TGTGCCAGCAGAGCTCCGGGACTAGCGGGACCCGGGGGGCTGTTTTTT
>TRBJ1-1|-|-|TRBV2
CASSRCTEAFF
TGTGCCAGCAGTAGGTGCACTGAAGCTTTCTTT
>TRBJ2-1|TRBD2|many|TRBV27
CASSLSKTSGRAGRVHEQFF
TGTGCCAGCAGTTTATCGAAGACTAGCGGGAGGGCCGGACGGGTGCATGAGCAGTTCTTC
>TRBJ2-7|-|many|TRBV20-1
CSARDTEGAGEPYEQYF
TGCAGTGCTAGAGATACTGAAGGGGCAGGTGAACCCTACGAGCAGTACTTC
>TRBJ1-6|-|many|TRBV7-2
CASRRAGSYNSPLHF
TGTGCCAGCAGAAGAGCGGGGTCCTATAATTCACCCCTCCACTTT
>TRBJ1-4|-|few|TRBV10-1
CASSESQGGEKLFF
TGCGCCAGCAGTGAGTCGCAGGGAGGTGAAAAACTGTTTTTT
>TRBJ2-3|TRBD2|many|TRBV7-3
CASSFLAGGPSQYF
TGTGCCAGCAGCTTCCTCGCGGGGGGGCCCTCGCAGTATTTT
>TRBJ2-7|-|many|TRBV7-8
CASSSNYEQYF
TGTGCCAGCAGCTCAAACTACGAGCAGTACTTC
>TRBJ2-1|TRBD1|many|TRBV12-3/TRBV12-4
CASSPGQGDEQFF
TGTGCCAGCAGTCCCGGACAGGGCGATGAGCAGTTCTTC
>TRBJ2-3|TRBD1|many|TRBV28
CASSRTGAGTDTQYF
TGTGCCAGCAGCCGAACAGGGGCCGGCACAGATACGCAGTATTTT
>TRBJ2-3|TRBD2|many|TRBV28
CASSFAGTSSTDTQYF
TGTGCCAGCAGTTTTGCCGGGACTAGCAGCACAGATACGCAGTATTTT
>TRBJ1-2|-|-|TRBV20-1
CSADTESYGYTF
TGCAGTGCTGACACAGAGTCGTATGGCTACACCTTC
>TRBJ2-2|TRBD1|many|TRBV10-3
CAINTGVAGELFF
TGTGCCATCAATACAGGGGTAGCCGGGGAGCTGTTTTTT
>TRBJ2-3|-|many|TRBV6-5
CASSYGGSNTDTQYF
TGTGCCAGCAGTTACGGGGGATCAAACACAGATACGCAGTATTTT
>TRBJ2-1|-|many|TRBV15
CATSRERGEEQFF
TGTGCCACCAGCAGAGAGAGGGGCGAAGAGCAGTTCTTC
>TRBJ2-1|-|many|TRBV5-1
CASSPAGYNEQFF
TGCGCCAGCAGCCCCGCGGGTTACAATGAGCAGTTCTTC
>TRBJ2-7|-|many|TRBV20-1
CSAISGGLYEQYF
TGCAGTGCTATTTCCGGGGGGCTATACGAGCAGTACTTC
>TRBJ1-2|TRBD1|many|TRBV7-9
CASSLRWTGSGYGYTF
TGTGCCAGCAGCTTACGCTGGACAGGTTCTGGCTATGGCTACACCTTC
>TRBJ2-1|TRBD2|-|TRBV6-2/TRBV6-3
CASRGGRTIAYNEQFF
TGTGCCAGTCGGGGGGGGAGGACCATAGCGTACAATGAGCAGTTCTTC
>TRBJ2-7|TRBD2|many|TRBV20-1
CSARAGGGLYEQYF
TGCAGTGCTAGAGCCGGGGGGGGCTTATACGAGCAGTACTTC
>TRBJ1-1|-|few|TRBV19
CTSSLREGDTEAFF
TGTACCAGTAGTTTAAGGGAAGGGGACACTGAAGCTTTCTTT
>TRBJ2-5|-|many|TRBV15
CATATGTQETQYF
TGTGCCACCGCCACAGGGACCCAAGAGACCCAGTACTTC
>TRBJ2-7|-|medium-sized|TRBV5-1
CASTNGHGLNLEQYF
TGCGCCAGTACTAACGGGCACGGGCTAAACTTAGAGCAGTACTTC
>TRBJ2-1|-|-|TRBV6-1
CASSVRLGVEQFF
TGTGCCAGCAGTGTTCGCTTAGGGGTTGAGCAGTTCTTC
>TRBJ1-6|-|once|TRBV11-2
CASSFVDVRSPLHF
TGTGCCAGCAGCTTTGTGGACGTACGTTCACCCCTCCACTTT
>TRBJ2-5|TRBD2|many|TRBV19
CASSISGLAGVETQYF
TGTGCCAGTAGTATCTCCGGACTAGCGGGAGTAGAGACCCAGTACTTC
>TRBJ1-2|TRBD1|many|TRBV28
CASATPGGYGYTF
TGTGCCAGTGCTACTCCAGGGGGCTATGGCTACACCTTC
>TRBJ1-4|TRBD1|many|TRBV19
CASRKRQGGFGKLFF
TGTGCCAGTAGAAAAAGACAGGGGGGGTTTGGAAAACTGTTTTTT